This TCR beta chain was retrieved from a study of blood T cell repertoires in COVID-19 (dated by TCRdb to 2019 to 2021). Describing the broader study: Collaborator samples came from the United States, Italy and Spain and covered acute and convalescent phases of COVID-19. The material from the prospective study consisted of cDNA or gDNA derived from T cells, B-cell-depleted T cells, or PBMCs. Deeply sampled blood TCRbeta repertoires from subjects exposed to, actively infected with, or recovered from COVID-19 were included in the dataset. The repertoires were released in a freely available public database intended as a resource for research on the immune response to SARS-CoV-2. Samples were obtained from the ongoing ImmuneRACE study (first 160 participants) and from about 1,300 subjects provided by 6 global collaborators. The sample metadata nearly always contained a de-identified subject ID, COVID-19 status, age in years and sex. HLA class I and class II types, where available, came from metadata supplied by the sample provider rather than from assay-based typing. Broad study findings and their caveats: How much clinical and demographic metadata was included differed by source and by participant, and the metadata was provided uncurated.

The immunoSEQ Assay, a bias-controlled multiplex PCR, was used to amplify TCRbeta CDR3 regions from genomic DNA. In the authors' own workflow: The number of nucleated cells in each sample was estimated from the amplification of reference gene primers within the assay. To quantify the absolute abundance of each unique TCRbeta CDR3 rearrangement, sequence reads were collapsed and filtered. For each sample, productive Simpson clonality was calculated as the square root of Simpson's diversity index across productive rearrangements. In its TCRdb copy, this immuneACCESS table keeps in-frame sequences only and misses some clones. Where compared with another copy, unresolved V genes explain less than half of these, and the others have no known cause. V, J and clone size are those of that table, while D and trimming were read from the DNA. For this sample the table gives around 70,000 clones, of which more than 75% were detected only once. Jointly, the top ten make up 5.8% of the sample.

In this sample, this clone turned up once. No antigen is known for it. Base quality data are lacking; no much larger clone is found one base away. The collaborating institutions used their own protocols to collect whole blood in K2EDTA tubes. Collaborator samples were shipped for TCRbeta analysis as frozen whole blood, isolated PBMCs, or DNA extracted from either sample type. Reading from cysteine to phenylalanine, the CDR3 counts 16 amino acids. Here the CDR3 DNA is all that survives: 48 bases in frame from base 1. CDR1 and CDR2 (SEHNR, FQNEAQ) derive from the germline V gene (reference sequence). V and J are trimmed by 5 bases and 6 bases, and the gene matches miss 11 bases of the junction.

The sequenced sample was peripheral blood. This TCR came from a human donor in a cohort sampled during active COVID-19. The chain was built from TRBV7-9 and TRBJ2-2; TRBD1 aligns with 8 central bases. The DNA sequence follows: TGTGCCAGCAGCCCTCGGACAGGGAGCGTCCCCGGGGAGCTGTTTTTT. The encoded protein is CASSPRTGSVPGELFF. Here the CDR3 is joined to the reference TRBV7-9 and TRBJ2-2 genes, and the full variable domain is: DTGVSQNPRHKITKRGQNVTFRCDPISEHNRLYWYRQTLGQGPEFLTYFQNEAQLEKSRLLSDRFSAERPKGSFSTLEIQRTEQGDSAMYLCASSPRTGSVPGELFFGEGSRLTVL.